The clone carrying this T cell receptor (beta chain) was counted ten times or more. Amplification yielded TCR beta CDR3 regions, with RNA transcripts as the source. A set of HTBI primers served as the primers for a first-round RT-PCR of the TCR CDR3. TCRdb called the multiplex PCR reads again in MiXCR, with one record for every CDR3 protein. The table lists hundreds of thousands of distinct CDR3 sequences, around 16% of them singletons, with under 3.5% in the top ten. This sample was taken from a study of T cells in Graves' hyperthyroidism and ophthalmopathy. In the ophthalmopathy cohort, Clinical Activity Score was at least 3, NOSPECS grade at least 4, and duration under 3 months. The CDR3 is 13 residues long. Trimming removed 5 bases from V and 6 bases from J, with 11 bases in between. From germline, CDR1 is KGHSH and CDR2 LQKENI.

Sequenced: blood. The chain links TRBV18 to TRBJ1-3; unclear D gene. The sequence came from a woman aged 40-49 years with Graves' ophthalmopathy. CDR3 DNA sequence: TGTGCCAGCTCATCGGACTCGGCAAACACCATATATTTT. It translates to CASSSDSANTIYF.